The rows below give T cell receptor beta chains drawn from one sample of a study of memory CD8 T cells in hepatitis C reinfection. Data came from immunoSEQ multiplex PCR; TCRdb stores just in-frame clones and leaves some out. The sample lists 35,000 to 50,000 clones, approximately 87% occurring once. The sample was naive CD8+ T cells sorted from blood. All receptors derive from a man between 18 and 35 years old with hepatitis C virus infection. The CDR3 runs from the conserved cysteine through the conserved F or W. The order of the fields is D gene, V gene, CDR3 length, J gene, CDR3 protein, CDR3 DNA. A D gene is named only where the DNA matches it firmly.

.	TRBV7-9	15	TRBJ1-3	CASSLESSSGNTIYF	TGTGCCAGCAGCTTAGAAAGTAGCTCTGGAAACACCATATATTTT
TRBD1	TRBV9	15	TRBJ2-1	CASSVDGTVYNEQFF	TGTGCCAGCAGCGTAGATGGGACAGTTTACAATGAGCAGTTCTTC
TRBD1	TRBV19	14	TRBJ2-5	CASSSGQSLETQYF	TGTGCCAGTAGTTCGGGACAGAGTCTAGAGACCCAGTACTTC
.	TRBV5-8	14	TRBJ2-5	CASSSVEYQETQYF	TGTGCCAGCAGCTCGGTAGAGTACCAAGAGACCCAGTACTTC
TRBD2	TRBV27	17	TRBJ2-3	CASRRTSGGYSTDTQYF	TGTGCCAGCAGACGGACTAGCGGGGGGTACTCCACAGATACGCAGTATTTT
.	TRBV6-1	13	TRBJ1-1	CASIPGLSTEAFF	TGTGCCAGCATCCCCGGACTGAGCACTGAAGCTTTCTTT
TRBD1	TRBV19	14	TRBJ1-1	CASRQGGGGTEAFF	TGTGCCAGCAGACAGGGGGGAGGAGGGACTGAAGCTTTCTTT
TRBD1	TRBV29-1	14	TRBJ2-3	CSVVGTGYTDTQYF	TGCAGCGTTGTCGGGACAGGGTACACAGATACGCAGTATTTT
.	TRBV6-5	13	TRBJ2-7	CASSYGGYYEQYF	TGTGCCAGCAGTTACGGGGGGTACTACGAGCAGTACTTC
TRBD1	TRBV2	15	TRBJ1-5	CASSKDRGQGQPQHF	TGTGCCAGCAGTAAGGACAGGGGGCAAGGTCAGCCCCAGCATTTT
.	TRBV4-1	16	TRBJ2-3	CASSQEGTETTDTQYF	TGCGCCAGCAGCCAAGAAGGGACTGAAACAACAGATACGCAGTATTTT
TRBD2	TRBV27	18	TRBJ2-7	CASSLVAGGFPLPYEQYF	TGTGCCAGCAGTTTAGTAGCGGGAGGTTTCCCACTGCCCTACGAGCAGTACTTC